This entry features one T cell receptor beta chain sequence. The V gene's germline CDR1 is SEHNR and CDR2 FQNEAQ (reference sequence). V shed 1 base and J shed 9 bases, with 7 bases lying between them. The CDR3 covers 12 residues. This sample is part of a study of cytomegalovirus exposure and HLA in healthy donors. The primer mix had 60 Vbeta and 13 Jbeta primers. TCRdb keeps only in-frame clones here, not all; method: immunoSEQ multiplex PCR. Of about 190,000 clones listed, about 85% are singletons. The origin of this receptor is a boy aged 2 to 9 in good health and CMV-seronegative. The sequenced sample consisted of PBMCs. The rearrangement joins TRBV7-9 to TRBJ2-1, with D perhaps matching TRBD1 (5 bases). The CDR3 reads CASSLGGFEQFF. The CDR3 DNA follows: TGTGCCAGCAGCTTAGGGGGCTTTGAGCAGTTCTTC. The complete variable domain, with remaining parts taken from reference TRBV7-9 and TRBJ2-1, reads DTGVSQNPRHKITKRGQNVTFRCDPISEHNRLYWYRQTLGQGPEFLTYFQNEAQLEKSRLLSDRFSAERPKGSFSTLEIQRTEQGDSAMYLCASSLGGFEQFFGPGTRLTVL.